Shown below are 22 T cell receptor beta chains from a single sample sequenced in a study of blood T cell repertoires in COVID-19. Assay used: immunoSEQ multiplex PCR; TCRdb lists only in-frame clones, some missing. The data hold 300,000 to 400,000 clones, with roughly 90% observed a single time. Sequenced material: peripheral blood. Receptors originate from a woman aged 30 to 39 with COVID-19, enrolled during active disease.

The J gene is TRBJ2-1, the V gene TRBV5-1; the match to TRBD2 covers 8 bases. The CDR3 length is 13 residues. Trimming cost V 7 bases and J 8 bases; bases outside gene matches: 8. Germline V gene lookup returns CDR1 SGHRS and CDR2 YFSETQ. The CDR3 reads CASVASGRYEQFF. CDR3 in DNA: TGCGCCAGCGTGGCTAGCGGGCGTTATGAGCAGTTCTTC.

This chain joins TRBV19 and TRBJ2-7; weak D call: TRBD2 (6 bases). Germline CDR1 LNHDA, CDR2 SQIVND (reference sequence). The CDR3 is 15 amino acids. V lost 4 bases and J 1 base, leaving 14 bases between the germline ends. The CDR3 reads CASSSAGQGSYEQYF. As DNA, the CDR3 is TGTGCCAGTAGTAGCGCGGGGCAGGGATCCTACGAGCAGTACTTC.

The CDR3: CASSSYVTGELFF. The CDR3 DNA reads TGTGCCAGCAGTTCCTACGTCACCGGGGAGCTGTTTTTT. The chain employs TRBV27 and TRBJ2-2; the D is unclear. Looked up from germline, CDR1 is MNHEY and CDR2 is SMNVEV (reference sequence). V was pared by 4 bases and J by 4 bases, with 7 bases between. The CDR3 consists of 13 residues.

The chain recombines TRBV18 with TRBJ1-1; 8 bases are shared with TRBD1. Trimming removed 8 bases from V and 5 bases from J; junction bases left unmatched: 7. This CDR3 comprises 13 residues. Germline CDR1 is KGHSH and CDR2 is LQKENI. The CDR3, as DNA: TGTGCCAGCGTCGGACAGGGAGAAACTGAAGCTTTCTTT. It specifies CASVGQGETEAFF.

The chain carries TRBV15 and TRBJ2-1; no clear D gene. This CDR3 comprises 14 residues. V was cut by 0 bases and J by 4 bases, with 7 bases left in between. From germline, CDR1 is LNHNV and CDR2 YYDKDF (reference sequence). The DNA of the CDR3 is TGTGCCACCAGCAGAGACACAGAGTACAATGAGCAGTTCTTC. It specifies CATSRDTEYNEQFF. Full variable domain (outside the CDR3, taken from reference TRBV15 and TRBJ2-1): DAMVIQNPRYQVTQFGKPVTLSCSQTLNHNVMYWYQQKSSQAPKLLFHYYDKDFNNEADTPDNFQSRRPNTSFCFLDIRSPGLGDTAMYLCATSRDTEYNEQFFGPGTRLTVL.

The V gene is TRBV11-2, the J gene TRBJ1-3; no reliable D call. CDR3 length equals 14 residues. Trimming took 5 bases from V and 0 from J, leaving 8 bases between them. The V gene's germline CDR1 is SGHAT and CDR2 FQNNGV. This chain's CDR3 is CASSQVYSGNTIYF. Written as DNA, the CDR3 is TGTGCCAGCAGCCAGGTATACTCTGGAAACACCATATATTTT. The variable domain in full, completed from reference TRBV11-2 and TRBJ1-3, reads EAGVAQSPRYKIIEKRQSVAFWCNPISGHATLYWYQQILGQGPKLLIQFQNNGVVDDSQLPKDRFSAERLKGVDSTLKIQPAKLEDSAVYLCASSQVYSGNTIYFGEGSWLTVV.

This sequence joins TRBV19 and TRBJ1-2, with 9 bases lining up with TRBD1. This CDR3 is built from 14 residues. In germline, CDR1 is LNHDA, CDR2 SQIVND (reference sequence). Trimming at V came to 3 bases and at J to 8 bases, leaving 7 bases not matched to a gene. The DNA for the CDR3 is TGTGCCAGTAGTATTGGGGGACAGGGAAGGGGCTACACCTTC. The encoded protein is CASSIGGQGRGYTF.

The chain uses TRBV19 and TRBJ2-3; TRBD1 aligns across 12 bases. The germline gives CDR1 LNHDA, CDR2 SQIVND (reference sequence). The ends lost 3 bases at V and 1 base at J; junction bases unmatched: 11. This CDR3 has 19 residues. The CDR3 spells CASSIGPGQGARGTDTQYF. The CDR3 DNA reads as TGTGCCAGTAGTATTGGCCCGGGACAGGGGGCAAGAGGCACAGATACGCAGTATTTT.

V is TRBV13 and J is TRBJ2-3; 8 bases line up with TRBD1. This CDR3 has 15 amino acids. Germline CDR1 PRHDT, CDR2 FYEKMQ (reference sequence). The J segment lost 4 bases and the V segment lost 5 bases, leaving 8 bases of the junction unmatched. DNA for the CDR3: TGTGCCAGCAGCCAAGGGACAGGCAGAGCAGATACGCAGTATTTT. Protein sequence: CASSQGTGRADTQYF.

The chain recombines TRBV27 with TRBJ1-6, with TRBD1 as a possible D gene (5 bases). Germline V gene lookup returns CDR1 MNHEY and CDR2 SMNVEV (reference sequence). V was pared by 6 bases and J by 2 bases, with 17 bases between. The CDR3 runs to 17 residues. CDR3 region: CASSLYPGGPYNSPLHF. CDR3 nucleotides: TGTGCCAGCAGCCTCTACCCGGGGGGACCCTATAATTCACCCCTCCACTTT.

The sample holds a few counts of this clone. V is TRBV19 and J is TRBJ1-1; D unresolved. The CDR3 runs to 14 residues. The V end was cut by 3 bases, the J end by 1 base, with 9 bases between. From germline, CDR1 is LNHDA and CDR2 SQIVND (reference sequence). CDR3 sequence reads: CASSMRLGNTEAFF. The CDR3 coding sequence is TGTGCCAGTAGTATGAGACTGGGGAACACTGAAGCTTTCTTT.

This clone has just one count. The chain combines TRBV6-5 with TRBJ2-2, with 9 bases identical to TRBD2. CDR3 length: 15 amino acids. The germline V gene has CDR1 MNHEY and CDR2 SVGAGI. J was trimmed by 4 bases and V by 6 bases; bases with no gene match: 6. The CDR3 DNA reads as TGTGCCAGCAGCTTTAGCGGGGGACTCACCGGGGAGCTGTTTTTT. Translation: CASSFSGGLTGELFF.

The chain combines TRBV5-1 with TRBJ2-2; 13 nucleotides match TRBD2. This CDR3 has 18 residues. Trimming at V came to 4 bases and at J to 6 bases, leaving 12 bases not matched to a gene. CDR1 SGHRS and CDR2 YFSETQ come from the germline V gene. CDR3 residues: CASSTLAGGSFGPGELFF. The CDR3 DNA reads as TGCGCCAGCAGCACACTAGCGGGGGGGTCCTTCGGCCCCGGGGAGCTGTTTTTT.

This clone was observed a handful of times. The chain is built from TRBV5-1 and TRBJ2-5; 7 bases are a match to TRBD2. This CDR3 has 15 amino acids. Germline trimming cut 1 base from V and 4 bases from J; bases unmatched to any gene: 7. CDR1 and CDR2 from the germline V gene are SGHRS and YFSETQ. The CDR3 DNA reads TGCGCCAGCAGCTTGTCGGAGCGGGACCCAGAGACCCAGTACTTC. It yields the protein CASSLSERDPETQYF.

The rearrangement links TRBV4-2 to TRBJ1-4; no reliable D call. The ends were cut back, 0 bases at V and 0 bases at J, with 8 bases in the middle. Germline V gives CDR1 LGHNA, CDR2 YNFKEQ. CDR3 length equals 16 residues. The CDR3: CASSQDRPATNEKLFF. In DNA, the CDR3 is TGTGCCAGCAGCCAAGACAGGCCGGCAACTAATGAAAAACTGTTTTTT.

The V and J genes are TRBV9 and TRBJ1-1; D ambiguous. V lost 0 bases, J lost 0 bases, and 12 bases lay in between. Germline assignment: CDR1 SGDLS and CDR2 YYNGEE. This CDR3 region has 16 residues. CDR3 sequence reads: CASSVVPGGVNTEAFF. DNA of the CDR3: TGTGCCAGCAGCGTAGTCCCGGGTGGCGTGAACACTGAAGCTTTCTTT.

This clone was seen more than once but under ten times. This chain joins TRBV2 and TRBJ1-3; no reliable D call. The V and J ends lost 6 bases and 0 bases respectively, with 15 bases between them. Germline-derived CDR1 and CDR2 are SNHLY and FYNNEI. The CDR3 runs to 16 residues. CDR3: CASRYRTLSSGNTIYF. CDR3 DNA: TGTGCCAGCAGGTACAGAACTCTCAGCTCTGGAAACACCATATATTTT.

The genes are TRBV12-1 and TRBJ2-3; the table assigns TRBD2, which was not confirmed against the DNA. TRBV12-1 is a pseudogene locus. This CDR3 has 14 residues. The CDR3 is CAIPGLDNPDTQYF. The DNA for the CDR3 is TGTGCCATTCCGGGACTCGACAACCCAGATACGCAGTATTTT.

The rearrangement links TRBV4-2 to TRBJ2-5; D may be TRBD1 (7 bases). Germline CDR1 reads LGHNA; CDR2 reads YNFKEQ. The V and J ends lost 1 base and 5 bases respectively, with 11 bases between them. This CDR3 has 14 residues. In nucleotides, the CDR3 is TGTGCCAGCAGCCAAGTGGAGGGGGCTGAGACCCAGTACTTC. This sequence encodes CASSQVEGAETQYF.

This clone was detected only once. The rearrangement links TRBV5-1 to TRBJ1-2; 7 nucleotides line up with TRBD1. Trimming cost V 0 bases and J 2 bases; bases outside gene matches: 4. This CDR3 is 15 amino acids long. Germline assignment: CDR1 SGHRS and CDR2 YFSETQ. This CDR3 reads CASSLEQGSNYGYTF. CDR3 sequence (DNA): TGCGCCAGCAGCTTGGAACAGGGGTCAAACTATGGCTACACCTTC.

The CDR3 region is CASSNAGRTDTQYF. The CDR3 DNA reads TGCGCCAGCAGTAACGCGGGGCGCACAGATACGCAGTATTTT. V and J are TRBV10-1 and TRBJ2-3, with a tentative D call TRBD2 (6 bases). Looked up from germline, CDR1 is WNHNN and CDR2 is SYGVQD (reference sequence). The CDR3 is 14 residues long. Trimming took 5 bases from V and 1 from J, leaving 10 bases between them.

This clone was seen more than once but under ten times. CDR3 DNA sequence: TGTGCCAGCAGCGGCGGCGGGATTGGGGCCAACGTCCTGACTTTC. Translating it yields CASSGGGIGANVLTF. J is TRBJ2-6 and V is TRBV9; D possibly corresponds to TRBD2 (6 bases). CDR3 length: 15 residues. Germline V CDR1 and CDR2: SGDLS, YYNGEE. The V gene lost 3 bases and the J gene lost 3 bases, with 10 bases spanning the gap.